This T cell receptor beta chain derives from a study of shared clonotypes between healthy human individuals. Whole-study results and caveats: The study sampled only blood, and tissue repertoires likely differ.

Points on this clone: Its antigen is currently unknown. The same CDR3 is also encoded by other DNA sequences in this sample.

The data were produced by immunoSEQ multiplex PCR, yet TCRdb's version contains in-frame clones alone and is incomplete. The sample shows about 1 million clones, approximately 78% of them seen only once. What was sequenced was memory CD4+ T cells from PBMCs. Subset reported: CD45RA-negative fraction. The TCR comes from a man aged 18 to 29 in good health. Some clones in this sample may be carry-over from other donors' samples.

The CDR3 reads CASSRDGQETQYF. DNA of the CDR3: TGCGCCAGCAGCCGGGACGGCCAAGAGACCCAGTACTTC. This sequence joins TRBV5-1 and TRBJ2-5, with D perhaps TRBD1 or TRBD2 (5 bases each). V dropped 4 bases and J dropped 1 base, with 8 bases sitting between them. Looked up from germline, CDR1 is SGHRS and CDR2 is YFSETQ. The CDR3 contains 13 residues.